This TCR beta chain was captured by sequencing in a study of a mutant IDH1 vaccine in newly diagnosed glioma. Background on the study: With temozolomide cycles, or 4-6 weeks after radiotherapy alone, vaccination was started. Visit V12 was conducted at week 35 as the safety follow-up. Visit V13 came later, at week 47. The treated group averaged about 41 years old and was roughly 60% male, roughly 38% female.

Measured with immunoSEQ multiplex PCR; TCRdb has only the in-frame clones, and not every one. The sample yields over 50,000 clones, 76% seen once. Time point: week 47, end of study. A single vaccine dose contained 300 ug of mutant IDH1 20-mer peptide, and topical imiquimod was used with it. The table lists this clone with a few counts. Its antigen is not known. CDR3 length: 13 amino acids. V lost 6 bases, J lost 9 bases, and 15 bases lay in between. Germline loops: CDR1 SNHLY, CDR2 FYNNEI. Sequences were derived from PBMCs, sampled from a glioma patient whose treatment included an IDH1 peptide vaccine. This TCR came from a woman aged 40 to 50 with glioma. Some clones in this sample may be carry-over from other donors' samples. The chain recombines TRBV2 with TRBJ2-1; no clear D. In DNA, the CDR3 is TGTGCCAGCAGGGCTAAACCCGGTGGTGAGCAGTTCTTC. Translation gives CASRAKPGGEQFF.